This is a list of T cell receptor beta chains from one sample in a study of T cells in Graves' hyperthyroidism and ophthalmopathy. TCRdb processed the multiplex PCR reads anew with MiXCR; each CDR3 protein has one entry. The data contain fewer than 900,000 distinct CDR3 sequences, about 19% of them seen just once; the ten biggest clones take up over 15%. The sample comprised blood. These receptors were taken from a woman aged 50 to 60 with Graves' hyperthyroidism that later progressed to Graves' ophthalmopathy. Each CDR3 is given with its conserved first and last residue. A D gene is named only where the DNA matches it firmly. Part of the rows lack a size; the others show once, few, many or a class for expanded clones.

V gene: TRBV7-9; J gene: TRBJ2-3; clone size: few; D gene: NA; CDR3 protein: CASSPLLVITDTQYF; CDR3 DNA: TGTGCCAGCAGCCCATTACTAGTTATCACAGATACGCAGTATTTT
V gene: TRBV20-1; J gene: TRBJ2-1; clone size: few; D gene: TRBD2; CDR3 protein: CSARDLGSGGSYNEQFF; CDR3 DNA: TGCAGTGCTAGAGATCTCGGGTCGGGGGGTTCCTACAATGAGCAGTTCTTC
V gene: TRBV19; J gene: TRBJ2-2; clone size: NA; D gene: NA; CDR3 protein: CASSIVEGPGELFF; CDR3 DNA: TGTGCCAGTAGTATCGTGGAGGGGCCCGGGGAGCTGTTTTTT
V gene: TRBV29-1; J gene: TRBJ2-3; clone size: NA; D gene: NA; CDR3 protein: CSVTMGGDTQYF; CDR3 DNA: TGCAGCGTTACCATGGGCGGAGATACGCAGTATTTT
V gene: TRBV11-2; J gene: TRBJ2-6; clone size: many; D gene: NA; CDR3 protein: CASSPELGGAGANVLTF; CDR3 DNA: TGTGCCAGCAGCCCTGAGCTAGGAGGGGCCGGGGCCAACGTCCTGACTTTC
V gene: TRBV7-3; J gene: TRBJ2-1; clone size: NA; D gene: TRBD1; CDR3 protein: CASSAGQGMDEQFF; CDR3 DNA: TGTGCCAGCAGCGCCGGACAGGGGATGGATGAGCAGTTCTTC
V gene: TRBV5-1; J gene: TRBJ2-7; clone size: many; D gene: TRBD2; CDR3 protein: CASSWSGGAYEQYF; CDR3 DNA: TGCGCCAGCAGCTGGAGCGGGGGGGCCTACGAGCAGTACTTC
V gene: TRBV6-1; J gene: TRBJ2-3; clone size: few; D gene: TRBD1; CDR3 protein: CASNYPGGGTDTQYF; CDR3 DNA: TGTGCCAGCAACTACCCAGGGGGCGGGACAGATACGCAGTATTTT
V gene: TRBV20-1; J gene: TRBJ2-5; clone size: many; D gene: NA; CDR3 protein: CSAPTQETQYF; CDR3 DNA: TGCAGTGCCCCGACCCAAGAGACCCAGTACTTC
V gene: TRBV6-1; J gene: TRBJ1-3; clone size: NA; D gene: NA; CDR3 protein: CASRETGYESGNTIYF; CDR3 DNA: TGTGCCAGCAGAGAGACAGGCTACGAATCTGGAAACACCATATATTTT
V gene: TRBV20-1; J gene: TRBJ1-1; clone size: NA; D gene: TRBD1; CDR3 protein: CSARDRDRGSTEAFF; CDR3 DNA: TGCAGTGCTAGAGATCGAGACAGGGGGTCCACTGAAGCTTTCTTT
V gene: TRBV19; J gene: TRBJ1-6; clone size: few; D gene: NA; CDR3 protein: CASSTTGTSNSPLHF; CDR3 DNA: TGTGCCAGTAGTACCACCGGGACAAGTAATTCACCCCTCCACTTT
V gene: TRBV19; J gene: TRBJ2-1; clone size: NA; D gene: TRBD1; CDR3 protein: CASRTTGDNEQFF; CDR3 DNA: TGTGCCAGTAGAACGACAGGGGACAATGAGCAGTTCTTC
V gene: TRBV28; J gene: TRBJ1-6; clone size: few; D gene: TRBD1; CDR3 protein: CASSRMTGVGSPLHF; CDR3 DNA: TGTGCCAGCAGTAGGATGACAGGGGTCGGTTCACCCCTCCACTTT
V gene: TRBV10-3; J gene: TRBJ2-1; clone size: once; D gene: TRBD2; CDR3 protein: CAIREIPGTSGGGDEQFF; CDR3 DNA: TGTGCCATCAGAGAGATCCCCGGGACTAGCGGGGGTGGCGATGAGCAGTTCTTC
V gene: TRBV3-1; J gene: TRBJ1-1; clone size: many; D gene: NA; CDR3 protein: CASSPFDFAEAFF; CDR3 DNA: TGTGCCAGCAGCCCATTCGACTTCGCTGAAGCTTTCTTT
V gene: TRBV3-1; J gene: TRBJ1-2; clone size: few; D gene: NA; CDR3 protein: CASSQFTEVGYTF; CDR3 DNA: TGTGCCAGCAGCCAATTCACAGAGGTTGGCTACACCTTC
V gene: TRBV24-1; J gene: TRBJ2-1; clone size: few; D gene: NA; CDR3 protein: CATSGFVRQGYDNEQFF; CDR3 DNA: TGTGCCACCAGTGGGTTCGTACGGCAGGGTTACGACAATGAGCAGTTCTTC
V gene: TRBV7-9; J gene: TRBJ2-1; clone size: NA; D gene: TRBD2; CDR3 protein: CASSLVLSGPVGQFF; CDR3 DNA: TGTGCCAGCAGCTTAGTTCTTAGCGGGCCTGTTGGGCAGTTCTTC
V gene: TRBV20-1; J gene: TRBJ2-2; clone size: few; D gene: NA; CDR3 protein: CSARVKGFVTGELFF; CDR3 DNA: TGCAGTGCTAGAGTCAAGGGATTTGTCACCGGGGAGCTGTTTTTT
V gene: TRBV7-9; J gene: TRBJ1-2; clone size: many; D gene: TRBD1; CDR3 protein: CASSTRQGAGNYGYTF; CDR3 DNA: TGTGCCAGCAGCACCCGACAGGGGGCGGGTAACTATGGCTACACCTTC
V gene: TRBV6-5; J gene: TRBJ1-6; clone size: few; D gene: NA; CDR3 protein: CASSYSGDYNSPLHF; CDR3 DNA: TGTGCCAGCAGTTACTCTGGGGACTATAATTCACCCCTCCACTTT
V gene: TRBV11-1; J gene: TRBJ2-7; clone size: many; D gene: TRBD1; CDR3 protein: CASSLPAGTGPTYEQYF; CDR3 DNA: TGTGCCAGCAGCTTACCCGCCGGGACAGGGCCAACCTACGAGCAGTACTTC
V gene: TRBV3-1; J gene: TRBJ2-5; clone size: many; D gene: NA; CDR3 protein: CASSQIWKTQYF; CDR3 DNA: TGTGCCAGCAGCCAAATCTGGAAGACCCAGTACTTC
V gene: TRBV30; J gene: TRBJ1-1; clone size: few; D gene: NA; CDR3 protein: CAWSNGGEAFF; CDR3 DNA: TGTGCCTGGAGTAACGGGGGTGAAGCTTTCTTT
V gene: TRBV30; J gene: TRBJ1-1; clone size: NA; D gene: NA; CDR3 protein: CAWSTQLGTEAFF; CDR3 DNA: TGTGCCTGGAGTACTCAATTAGGCACTGAAGCTTTCTTT
V gene: TRBV27; J gene: TRBJ2-2; clone size: NA; D gene: NA; CDR3 protein: CASSYSGSTNTGELFF; CDR3 DNA: TGTGCCAGCAGCTATTCCGGCAGTACGAACACCGGGGAGCTGTTTTTT
V gene: TRBV5-5; J gene: TRBJ2-4; clone size: NA; D gene: NA; CDR3 protein: CASSLRRKLAKNIQYF; CDR3 DNA: TGTGCCAGCAGCTTGCGAAGAAAGCTAGCCAAAAACATTCAGTACTTC